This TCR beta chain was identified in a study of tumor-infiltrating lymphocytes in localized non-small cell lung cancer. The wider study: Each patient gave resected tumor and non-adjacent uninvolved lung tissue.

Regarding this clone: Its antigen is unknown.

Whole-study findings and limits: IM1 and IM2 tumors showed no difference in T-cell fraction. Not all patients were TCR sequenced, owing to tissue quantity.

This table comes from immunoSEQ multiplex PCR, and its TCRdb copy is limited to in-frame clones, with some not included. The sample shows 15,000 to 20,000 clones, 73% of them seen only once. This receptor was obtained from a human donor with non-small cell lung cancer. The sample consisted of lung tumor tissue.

The CDR3 here is CASSLGLAGEGYEQYF. DNA for the CDR3: TGCGCCAGCAGCTTGGGACTAGCGGGAGAAGGATACGAGCAGTACTTC. The V gene is TRBV5-1, the J gene TRBJ2-7, with 12 positions matching TRBD2. The trim removed 0 bases at V and 4 bases at J, leaving 5 bases unmatched. This CDR3 spans 16 amino acids. The germline CDR1 and CDR2 sequences are SGHRS and YFSETQ.